These 29 T cell receptor beta chains came from one sample sequenced in a study of blood T cell repertoires in COVID-19 (dated by TCRdb to about 2020). Library creation used the immunoSEQ multiplex PCR assay. TCRdb provides this immuneACCESS table in a form limited to in-frame rearrangements. Some clones are lacking; in checked studies, under half of them reflect an unresolved V gene, and why the rest are absent is not known. The sample table contains just under 250,000 clones; only one count was recorded for approximately 86% of them. The ten top clones hold 3% to 3.5% of the sample. The source material was peripheral blood. Every receptor here comes from a woman aged 25 to 39 who had recovered from COVID-19.

This chain links TRBV5-1 with TRBJ1-4; no reliable D call. The V gene lost 1 base and the J gene lost 0 bases, with 7 bases spanning the gap. The CDR3 has 15 amino acids. CDR1 and CDR2 (germline): SGHRS, YFSETQ. The CDR3 reads CASSLNSATNEKLFF. Written as DNA, the CDR3 is TGCGCCAGCAGCTTGAACAGTGCAACTAATGAAAAACTGTTTTTT. The complete variable domain, with remaining parts taken from reference TRBV5-1 and TRBJ1-4, reads KAGVTQTPRYLIKTRGQQVTLSCSPISGHRSVSWYQQTPGQGLQFLFEYFSETQRNKGNFPGRFSGRQFSNSRSEMNVSTLELGDSALYLCASSLNSATNEKLFFGSGTQLSVL.

V usage is TRBV21-1 and J usage is TRBJ1-1. TRBV21-1 is termed a pseudogene. This CDR3 spans 17 amino acids. The CDR3 nucleotides are TGTGCCAGCAGCAAACTCTGTCCACGACTTATGAACACTGAAGCTTTCTTT. It specifies CASSKLCPRLMNTEAFF.

The genes are TRBV11-2 and TRBJ2-7; 7 positions match TRBD1. In germline, CDR1 is SGHAT, CDR2 FQNNGV. After removal of 6 bases from V and 7 bases from J, the junction contained 9 bases not matched to a gene. The CDR3 covers 13 residues. DNA for the CDR3: TGTGCCAGCAGATTTACAGGGGTGGAGGAGCAGTACTTC. This codes for CASRFTGVEEQYF.

The V gene is TRBV4-3, the J gene TRBJ1-2; maybe TRBD1 (6 bases). This CDR3 region has 15 residues. V was trimmed by 2 bases and J by 7 bases, leaving 17 bases between them. Germline lookup yields CDR1 LGHNA and CDR2 YSLEER. The CDR3 DNA reads as TGCGCCAGCAGCCAATTACGACAGGTCTTCGGTGGCTACACCTTC. As protein: CASSQLRQVFGGYTF.

This clone has just one count. The chain recombines TRBV3-1 (or the pseudogene TRBV3-2) with TRBJ2-5; D gene unclear. Per germline, CDR1 LGHDT and CDR2 YNNKEL (reference sequence). V was clipped by 1 base and J by 12 bases, with 9 bases between them. The CDR3 totals 11 residues. The CDR3 nucleotides read TGTGCCAGCAGCCAAGGGCATTCCGAGTACTTC. Translating gives CASSQGHSEYF.

This rearrangement joins TRBV19 to TRBJ2-3; 7 nucleotides match TRBD1. Germline lookup yields CDR1 LNHDA and CDR2 SQIVND (reference sequence). J gave up 6 bases and V 3 bases, and 12 bases lay outside the gene matches. The CDR3 is 16 amino acids. The chain's CDR3 is CASSIDGTADFDTQYF. For the CDR3, the DNA is TGTGCCAGTAGTATCGACGGGACAGCCGATTTTGATACGCAGTATTTT.

V gene TRBV5-5 combines with J gene TRBJ1-5; D is perhaps TRBD1 (6 bases). Germline V gene data show CDR1 as SGHKS and CDR2 as YYEKEE (reference sequence). The germline V and J ends were trimmed by 3 bases and 0 bases, with 19 bases remaining between them. The CDR3 spans 18 residues. CDR3 nucleotides: TGTGCCAGCAGCTCGGCAGGGGAATATTTTAGTAGCAATCAGCCCCAGCATTTT. Amino acids: CASSSAGEYFSSNQPQHF.

The chain joins TRBV6-5 to TRBJ2-3; 8 nucleotides align to TRBD1. CDR1 is MNHEY, CDR2 SVGAGI, per germline. J was trimmed by 1 base and V by 2 bases; bases with no gene match: 2. This CDR3 has 15 residues. Here the CDR3 reads CASSYATGGTDTQYF. The CDR3 bases are TGTGCCAGCAGTTACGCGACAGGGGGCACAGATACGCAGTATTTT.

The J gene is TRBJ1-2, the V gene TRBV11-2; D perhaps matches TRBD1 (5 bases). V dropped 5 bases and J dropped 5 bases, with 18 bases sitting between them. The CDR3 has 15 amino acids. Germline V gives CDR1 SGHAT, CDR2 FQNNGV. This CDR3 is CASSLGRGIHYGYTF. The CDR3 nucleotides read TGTGCCAGCAGCCTAGGTCGGGGGATTCATTATGGCTACACCTTC.

V gene TRBV29-1 combines with J gene TRBJ1-2; tentatively, D is TRBD1 (6 bases). This CDR3 contains 12 residues. Germline V gene data show CDR1 as SQVTM and CDR2 as ANQGSEA. The V and J ends lost 7 bases and 7 bases respectively, with 16 bases between them. CDR3 amino acids: CSAQGSVSGYTF. Here the CDR3 DNA reads TGCAGCGCTCAGGGGTCAGTTAGTGGCTACACCTTC.

The CDR3 DNA follows: TGTGCCAGCACTCGCACTGAAGCTTTCTTT. This gives the protein CASTRTEAFF. This chain joins TRBV27 and TRBJ1-1, with unresolved D. This CDR3 contains 10 residues. Germline V gene sequence: CDR1 MNHEY, CDR2 SMNVEV (reference sequence). V was trimmed by 7 bases and J by 4 bases, leaving 4 bases between them.

The rearrangement joins TRBV3-1 (or the pseudogene TRBV3-2) to TRBJ1-3, with 7 nucleotides matching TRBD1. This CDR3 is 13 amino acids long. Germline V gene sequence: CDR1 LGHDT, CDR2 YNNKEL (reference sequence). J lost 11 bases, V lost 2 bases, and 6 bases had no gene match. The CDR3 spells CASSQTTGVPIYF. In DNA form, the CDR3 reads TGTGCCAGCAGCCAAACAACAGGGGTTCCCATATATTTT.

The chain is built from TRBV2 and TRBJ2-3, with 10 bases fitting TRBD2. The CDR3 length is 21 residues. Per the germline V gene, CDR1 is SNHLY and CDR2 is FYNNEI. The V gene end was trimmed by 8 bases and the J gene end by 0 bases; junction bases not matched to a gene: 23. The CDR3 here is CASQKSWESGGVPLSTDTQYF. CDR3 bases: TGTGCCAGCCAAAAAAGCTGGGAAAGCGGGGGGGTGCCCCTTAGCACAGATACGCAGTATTTT.

The rearrangement uses TRBV7-9 and TRBJ2-1; 9 bases map to TRBD1. Germline CDR1 reads SEHNR; CDR2 reads FQNEAQ (reference sequence). V trimming: 5 bases; J trimming: 9 bases; junction bases outside the gene matches: 23. The CDR3 sequence is 19 residues long. This chain's CDR3 is CASSTTIADRDREVREQFF. In nucleotides, the CDR3 is TGTGCCAGCAGCACGACTATTGCCGACCGGGACAGGGAGGTTCGTGAGCAGTTCTTC.

The V and J genes are TRBV9 and TRBJ2-3, with 14 bases aligning to TRBD2. Trimming removed 0 bases from V and 7 bases from J; junction bases left unmatched: 4. Germline loops: CDR1 SGDLS, CDR2 YYNGEE. CDR3 size: 16 residues. The DNA for the CDR3 is TGTGCCAGCAGCGTAGGACTAGCGGGGGGGCCGAATACGCAGTATTTT. It is translated as CASSVGLAGGPNTQYF.

The chain is built from TRBV4-2 and TRBJ1-2, with 9 positions matching TRBD1. Germline V CDR1 and CDR2: LGHNA, YNFKEQ. The CDR3 loop spans 15 amino acids. V gave up 0 bases and J gave up 8 bases; unmatched junction bases: 7. The DNA for the CDR3 is TGTGCCAGCAGCCAAGATGGGACAGGGAGGAGCGGCTACACCTTC. This sequence encodes CASSQDGTGRSGYTF.

The J gene is TRBJ2-7, the V gene TRBV28, with 7 bases lining up with TRBD1. The germline CDR1 and CDR2 sequences are MDHEN and SYDVKM. The V gene end was trimmed by 3 bases and the J gene end by 4 bases; junction bases not matched to a gene: 12. The CDR3 has 16 residues. DNA for the CDR3: TGTGCCAGCAGTTTTGATTTAGTGGACAGGAGTTACGAGCAGTACTTC. Translated, it gives CASSFDLVDRSYEQYF.

This chain connects TRBV5-4 to TRBJ2-7; D assignment may be TRBD1 or TRBD2 (5 bases each). In germline, CDR1 is SGHNT, CDR2 YYREEE (reference sequence). The CDR3 loop spans 12 amino acids. Trimming shortened V by 4 bases and J by 6 bases, and 11 bases separated the two germline ends. The CDR3, as DNA: TGTGCCAGCAGCGTGGGACGGAGCGAGCAGTACTTC. As protein: CASSVGRSEQYF.

This chain joins TRBV27 and TRBJ2-5; the D is unclear. V lost 0 bases, J lost 1 base, and 9 bases lay in between. The CDR3 is 15 residues long. Germline values: CDR1 MNHEY, CDR2 SMNVEV (reference sequence). The CDR3 DNA sequence: TGTGCCAGCAGTTTATCGACATTCCCCCAAGAGACCCAGTACTTC. Its translation: CASSLSTFPQETQYF.

The chain joins TRBV5-6 to TRBJ2-3; D might be TRBD2 (6 bases). This CDR3 region has 13 residues. The germline V gene has CDR1 SGHDT and CDR2 YYEEEE. V was trimmed by 1 base and J by 5 bases, leaving 8 bases between them. CDR3 in amino acids: CASSLRGIDTQYF. The CDR3 DNA reads TGTGCCAGCAGCTTGCGGGGGATAGATACGCAGTATTTT.

V and J are TRBV27 and TRBJ1-1; D gene unclear. The CDR3 has 13 amino acids. Germline CDR1 reads MNHEY; CDR2 reads SMNVEV (reference sequence). The V end was cut by 6 bases, the J end by 1 base, with 9 bases between. CDR3 bases: TGTGCCAGCAGAAGCCGAGGGAACACTGAAGCTTTCTTT. Protein sequence: CASRSRGNTEAFF.

The chain joins TRBV19 to TRBJ1-2, with D possibly TRBD1 on 5 matching bases. The germline V and J ends were trimmed by 3 bases and 6 bases, with 17 bases remaining between them. CDR1 is LNHDA, CDR2 SQIVND, per germline (reference sequence). There are 15 residues in the CDR3. The CDR3 is CASSIGAGGFDGYTF. The CDR3 coding sequence is TGTGCCAGTAGTATTGGGGCGGGGGGTTTCGATGGCTACACCTTC. The full variable domain, completed using reference TRBV19 and TRBJ1-2, is DGGITQSPKYLFRKEGQNVTLSCEQNLNHDAMYWYRQDPGQGLRLIYYSQIVNDFQKGDIAEGYSVSREKKESFPLTVTSAQKNPTAFYLCASSIGAGGFDGYTFGSGTRLTVV.

The rearrangement joins TRBV20-1 to TRBJ2-5; no definite D call. Looked up from germline, CDR1 is DFQATT and CDR2 is SNEGSKA (reference sequence). CDR3 length equals 11 residues. Between the trimmed V and J ends, which lost 3 bases and 5 bases, there was a span of 7 bases. The CDR3 sequence is CSARARETQYF. In DNA form, the CDR3 reads TGCAGTGCTAGGGCTAGGGAGACCCAGTACTTC.

The chain employs TRBV9 and TRBJ2-2; tentatively, D is TRBD1 (6 bases). Germline V lookup: CDR1 SGDLS, CDR2 YYNGEE. Trimming took 4 bases from V and 1 from J, leaving 17 bases between them. The length of the CDR3 is 17 residues. CDR3 in DNA: TGTGCCAGCAGCCCAGGATTGGGACACCTGAACACCGGGGAGCTGTTTTTT. It codes for CASSPGLGHLNTGELFF.

This clone appeared once. This chain connects TRBV5-6 to TRBJ2-3; TRBD1 matches 10 bases. Germline V gene data show CDR1 as SGHDT and CDR2 as YYEEEE. J lost 1 base, V lost 5 bases, and 4 bases had no gene match. This CDR3 comprises 15 residues. The CDR3 loop is CASSQGTGGTDTQYF. CDR3 DNA: TGTGCCAGCAGTCAAGGGACAGGGGGCACAGATACGCAGTATTTT.

The J gene is TRBJ2-3, the V gene TRBV27; TRBD2 agrees at 14 bases. The V gene end was trimmed by 5 bases and the J gene end by 5 bases; junction bases not matched to a gene: 9. In germline, CDR1 is MNHEY, CDR2 SMNVEV (reference sequence). CDR3 length equals 17 residues. The CDR3 loop reads CASSPRLAGGPVDTQYF. The CDR3 nucleotides are TGTGCCAGCAGTCCCAGACTAGCGGGGGGGCCGGTAGATACGCAGTATTTT.

The CDR3 sequence: CASSLGLGVQETQYF. Here the CDR3 DNA reads TGTGCCAGCAGCTTAGGGCTAGGGGTTCAAGAGACCCAGTACTTC. The V call is TRBV7-9, the J call TRBJ2-5; a possible D gene is TRBD1 (5 bases). The CDR3 runs 15 residues. V was shortened by 1 base and J by 2 bases, with 11 bases between the two germline ends. Germline loops: CDR1 SEHNR, CDR2 FQNEAQ (reference sequence). Looking up the rest from reference TRBV7-9 and TRBJ2-5 gives the full variable domain: DTGVSQNPRHKITKRGQNVTFRCDPISEHNRLYWYRQTLGQGPEFLTYFQNEAQLEKSRLLSDRFSAERPKGSFSTLEIQRTEQGDSAMYLCASSLGLGVQETQYFGPGTRLLVL.

The V gene is TRBV5-5, the J gene TRBJ2-1, with 8 bases identical to TRBD2. Trimming took 2 bases from V and 4 from J; bases not matched to a gene: 5. The CDR3 loop spans 15 amino acids. Per germline, CDR1 SGHKS and CDR2 YYEKEE (reference sequence). CDR3 nucleotides: TGTGCCAGCAGCTTAACGGGACTAGGATACAATGAGCAGTTCTTC. This translates into CASSLTGLGYNEQFF.

The chain has TRBV19 and TRBJ2-2; TRBD1 matches 10 bases. Trimming took 6 bases from V and 3 from J; bases not matched to a gene: 1. Germline V CDR1 and CDR2: LNHDA, SQIVND (reference sequence). The CDR3 loop spans 14 amino acids. This CDR3 reads CASRGTGDTGELFF. In DNA form, the CDR3 reads TGTGCCAGTAGGGGGACAGGGGACACCGGGGAGCTGTTTTTT.